This T cell receptor beta chain was recovered during a study of T-cell reconstitution after alpha-beta-depleted transplantation in children. This clonotype was observed many times. Trimming pared 1 base from V and 7 bases from J, leaving 16 bases between. This CDR3 has 16 amino acids. CDR1 is SGHTA and CDR2 is FQGTGA in the germline V gene. For TCRbeta, the library was prepared with unique molecular identifiers. TCRdb reprocessed the PCR reads with MiXCR, giving one entry per CDR3 protein. The sample has hundreds of thousands of distinct CDR3 sequences, approximately 8.4% seen once. This receptor was taken from a male patient between 2 and 15 years old who had a stem cell transplant for acute myeloid leukemia, so the T cells may come from the graft donor. The input for sequencing was PBMCs, mostly from graft donor cells, taken 360 days after TCRalphabeta/CD19-depleted stem cell transplant. The chain recombines TRBV7-3 with TRBJ2-2; tentatively, D is TRBD1 (6 bases). The CDR3 sequence: CASSLRAMQGRGELFF. CDR3 nucleotide sequence: TGTGCCAGCAGCTTAAGAGCAATGCAGGGGCGCGGGGAGCTGTTTTTT.